Sequencing of this T cell receptor (beta chain) was carried out in a study of cytomegalovirus exposure and HLA in healthy donors. The PCR ran on 60 Vbeta and 13 Jbeta primers. The assay was immunoSEQ multiplex PCR, and TCRdb's table has in-frame clones only and misses some. The repertoire holds about 82,000 clones, with 9.5% to 13% as singletons. Trimming removed 3 bases at V and 6 bases at J, with 14 bases between. Germline CDR1 MDHEN, CDR2 SYDVKM. This CDR3 has 14 residues. Findings of the study overall: CMV serostatus alone was available as immune exposure information. There were a few CMV-associated chains whose specificity for CMV antigens was confirmed in vitro.

With respect to this clone: The antigen is undetermined.

The chain uses TRBV28 and TRBJ1-1, with D possibly being TRBD1 (5 bases). The sample was PBMCs. This receptor was taken from a man in his sixties in good health and CMV-seropositive. In DNA form, the CDR3 reads TGTGCCAGCAGTTTTGTGACGGGGGGGGCTGAAGCTTTCTTT. It is translated as CASSFVTGGAEAFF.